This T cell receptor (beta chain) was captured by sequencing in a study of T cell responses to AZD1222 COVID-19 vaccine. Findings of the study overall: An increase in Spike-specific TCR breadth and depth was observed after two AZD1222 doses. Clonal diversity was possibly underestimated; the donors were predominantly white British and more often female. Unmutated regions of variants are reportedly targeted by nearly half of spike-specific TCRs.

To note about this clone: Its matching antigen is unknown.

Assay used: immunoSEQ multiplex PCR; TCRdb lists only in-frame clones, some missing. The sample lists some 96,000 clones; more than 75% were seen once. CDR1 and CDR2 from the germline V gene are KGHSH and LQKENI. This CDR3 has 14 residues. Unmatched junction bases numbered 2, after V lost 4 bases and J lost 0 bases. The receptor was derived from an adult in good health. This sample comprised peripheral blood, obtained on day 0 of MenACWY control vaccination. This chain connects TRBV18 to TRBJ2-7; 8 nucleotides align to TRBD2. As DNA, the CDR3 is TGTGCCAGCTCACGAAGCGGGAGCTCCTACGAGCAGTACTTC. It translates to CASSRSGSSYEQYF.